A single sample gave rise to the 22 T cell receptor beta chains below, sequenced in a study of graft-versus-host responses after intestinal transplantation. Assay used: immunoSEQ multiplex PCR; TCRdb lists only in-frame clones, some missing. There are about 97,000 clones in the sample; around 91% occur only once, and roughly 0.2% lies in the top ten. These receptors lack a known antigen. The material was unstimulated CD4+ T cells sorted from spleen or lymph node cells, obtained before transplant. The receptors come from a human donor who was the organ donor for an intestinal transplant.

This clone was seen once. In DNA form, the CDR3 reads TGTGCCAGCAGCCCGCGATTCAGGCCGTTACCTGAAGCTTTCTTT. Translated: CASSPRFRPLPEAFF. The chain couples TRBV7-2 to TRBJ1-1; the D is unclear. The CDR3 covers 15 residues. Germline CDR1 reads SGHTA; CDR2 reads FQGNSA. The V and J ends lost 5 bases and 6 bases respectively, with 19 bases between them.

The J gene is TRBJ1-6, the V gene TRBV4-3, with TRBD1 matching over 8 bases. From germline, CDR1 is LGHNA and CDR2 YSLEER. With 4 bases clipped from V and 6 bases from J, the junction kept 8 bases outside the gene matches. The CDR3 extends over 16 amino acids. Here the CDR3 reads CASSLGQGAPNSPLHF. As DNA, the CDR3 is TGCGCCAGCAGCCTCGGACAGGGCGCCCCTAATTCACCCCTCCACTTT.

This chain connects TRBV7-2 to TRBJ2-3; unclear D gene. The germline V gene encodes CDR1 SGHTA and CDR2 FQGNSA. Trimming cost V 5 bases and J 2 bases, with 5 bases left between them. This CDR3 is 12 amino acids long. The CDR3 protein is CASSLFTDTQYF. The CDR3 nucleotides read TGTGCCAGCAGCCTCTTCACAGATACGCAGTATTTT.

The V gene is TRBV7-2, the J gene TRBJ2-3; D unresolved. Per germline, CDR1 SGHTA and CDR2 FQGNSA. V shed 2 bases and J shed 0 bases, with 12 bases lying between them. This CDR3 contains 16 residues. The CDR3 DNA reads TGTGCCAGCAGCTTACTCCCGCGACACAGCACAGATACGCAGTATTTT. Protein: CASSLLPRHSTDTQYF.

The rearrangement joins TRBV10-3 to TRBJ1-5; TRBD1 matches at 9 bases. Germline V CDR1 and CDR2: ENHRY, SYGVKD. V dropped 6 bases and J dropped 5; count of bases not matched to a gene: 5. The CDR3 spans 14 residues. The CDR3 region has the DNA TGTGCCATCAGCCCGGGACAGGGCTATCAGCCCCAGCATTTT. Residues: CAISPGQGYQPQHF.

The rearrangement links TRBV9 to TRBJ2-1; a weak D match, TRBD1 (6 bases). V was cut by 0 bases and J by 4 bases, with 14 bases left in between. The CDR3 runs to 16 residues. Germline CDR1 SGDLS, CDR2 YYNGEE. The CDR3 nucleotides read TGTGCCAGCAGCGTAGCTTTTGGGACAACTTACAATGAGCAGTTCTTC. Its translation: CASSVAFGTTYNEQFF.

The chain uses TRBV7-3 and TRBJ2-7; possible D gene TRBD2, 7 bases. The CDR3 consists of 15 residues. V was clipped by 2 bases and J by 3 bases, with 14 bases between them. The germline V gene encodes CDR1 SGHTA and CDR2 FQGTGA. The CDR3 spells CASSLHRGANYEQYF. The CDR3 DNA follows: TGTGCCAGCAGCTTACATCGGGGGGCCAACTACGAGCAGTACTTC.

The chain is built from TRBV29-1 and TRBJ1-1, with D maybe TRBD1 (6 bases). Germline assignment: CDR1 SQVTM and CDR2 ANQGSEA. The germline V and J ends were trimmed by 3 bases and 4 bases, with 15 bases remaining between them. The length of the CDR3 is 14 residues. CDR3 coding DNA: TGCAGCGTTGACCGGCAGGGAGGGGGCACTGAAGCTTTCTTT. Protein sequence: CSVDRQGGGTEAFF.

This sequence joins TRBV5-1 and TRBJ1-5, with D perhaps TRBD1 (6 bases). V was shortened by 0 bases and J by 2 bases, with 6 bases between the two germline ends. Germline CDR1 SGHRS, CDR2 YFSETQ. This CDR3 has 14 amino acids. The CDR3 sequence is CASSLEGGNQPQHF. The CDR3 DNA reads as TGCGCCAGCAGCTTGGAGGGGGGCAATCAGCCCCAGCATTTT.

This chain connects TRBV4-2 to TRBJ2-2; D is unclear. This CDR3 comprises 19 residues. Trimming stripped 2 bases from V and 0 bases from J, with 19 bases between. Germline lookup yields CDR1 LGHNA and CDR2 YNFKEQ. CDR3 amino acids: CASSQRRSLTFANTGELFF. As DNA, the CDR3 is TGTGCCAGCAGCCAACGCCGGTCCCTTACGTTCGCGAACACCGGGGAGCTGTTTTTT.

The chain links TRBV4-1 to TRBJ1-2; 8 bases agree with TRBD1. The germline V gene encodes CDR1 MGHRA and CDR2 YSYEKL. There are 15 residues in the CDR3. The junction had 6 bases not matched to a gene; V was cut back by 4 bases and J by 2 bases. CDR3 coding DNA: TGCGCCAGCAGCCGAGGACAGGGACTCAACTATGGCTACACCTTC. It yields the protein CASSRGQGLNYGYTF.

This chain connects TRBV6-1 to TRBJ2-7; D might be TRBD1 (5 bases). The CDR3 contains 13 residues. CDR1 and CDR2 from the germline V gene are MNHNS and SASEGT. V lost 6 bases, J lost 0 bases, and 9 bases lay in between. The CDR3 bases are TGTGCCAGCAGCCCCAGGGCCTCCTACGAGCAGTACTTC. Translated: CASSPRASYEQYF.

J is TRBJ2-3 and V is TRBV5-1; TRBD2 agrees at 9 bases. Germline CDR1 SGHRS, CDR2 YFSETQ. The length of the CDR3 is 16 residues. Unmatched junction bases numbered 9, after V lost 2 bases and J lost 5 bases. CDR3 nucleotide sequence: TGCGCCAGCAGCTTAACCAGCGGGGGGTTGAGAGATACGCAGTATTTT. Its translation: CASSLTSGGLRDTQYF.

V is TRBV7-7 and J is TRBJ1-1, with D possibly matching TRBD1 (6 bases). The CDR3 length is 13 residues. Germline V CDR1 and CDR2: SSHAT, FNYEAQ (reference sequence). Trimming removed 3 bases at V and 1 base at J, with 6 bases between. The CDR3 here is CASSLDRNTEAFF. The CDR3 bases are TGTGCCAGCAGCTTGGACAGGAACACTGAAGCTTTCTTT.

The chain has TRBV6-1 and TRBJ2-7; the D gene is possibly TRBD2 (5 bases). Germline assignment: CDR1 MNHNS and CDR2 SASEGT. V was trimmed by 2 bases and J by 2 bases, leaving 16 bases between them. The CDR3 runs to 16 residues. The CDR3 sequence is CASSEIAFSRAYEQYF. DNA for the CDR3: TGTGCCAGCAGTGAAATAGCGTTCTCCCGAGCCTACGAGCAGTACTTC.

This chain joins TRBV18 and TRBJ2-5; 8 positions match TRBD1. V trimming: 0 bases; J trimming: 4 bases; junction bases outside the gene matches: 13. The CDR3 extends over 18 amino acids. CDR1 and CDR2 (germline): KGHSH, LQKENI. The CDR3 region is CASSPPFPRGLMGETQYF. DNA for the CDR3: TGTGCCAGCTCACCACCTTTTCCCAGGGGGCTGATGGGAGAGACCCAGTACTTC.

The chain carries TRBV4-3 and TRBJ2-2, with a tentative D call TRBD1 (5 bases). The germline V and J ends were trimmed by 8 bases and 6 bases, with 19 bases remaining between them. From germline, CDR1 is LGHNA and CDR2 YSLEER. CDR3 length equals 15 residues. CDR3 region: CASAKGSVYAGELFF. CDR3 coding DNA: TGCGCCAGCGCCAAGGGGTCCGTCTACGCCGGGGAGCTGTTTTTT.

This clone is a singleton in its sample. This sequence joins TRBV5-4 and TRBJ2-1; TRBD1 agrees at 7 bases. CDR1 is SGHNT and CDR2 is YYREEE in the germline V gene (reference sequence). This CDR3 spans 16 amino acids. J was trimmed by 7 bases and V by 4 bases; bases with no gene match: 14. The CDR3 region has the DNA TGTGCCAGCAGCCACAAGAATAGGGGGCAGGGAAATGAGCAGTTCTTC. Its protein product is CASSHKNRGQGNEQFF.

The chain uses TRBV15 and TRBJ1-4; D gene ambiguous. The CDR3 covers 15 residues. The germline V gene encodes CDR1 LNHNV and CDR2 YYDKDF (reference sequence). V dropped 1 base and J dropped 3 bases, with 9 bases sitting between them. The CDR3 loop is CATSRGQDPNEKLFF. CDR3 nucleotides: TGTGCCACCAGCAGAGGCCAGGATCCTAATGAAAAACTGTTTTTT.

V usage is TRBV2 and J usage is TRBJ1-5; 9 nucleotides agree with TRBD1. CDR3 length: 14 amino acids. CDR1 and CDR2 (germline): SNHLY, FYNNEI. V was pared by 6 bases and J by 3 bases, with 3 bases of the junction left unmatched. The CDR3 DNA is TGTGCCAGCAGAGGGACAGGGACCAATCAGCCCCAGCATTTT. Translation: CASRGTGTNQPQHF.

This rearrangement joins TRBV15 to TRBJ2-3; 12 bases align to TRBD2. With V trimmed by 10 bases and J by 6 bases, 11 bases remained unmatched. The CDR3 extends over 15 amino acids. Per germline, CDR1 LNHNV and CDR2 YYDKDF (reference sequence). The CDR3 DNA sequence: TGTGCCATATCCCCTAGCGGGGGGGCCAGGGATACGCAGTATTTT. This sequence encodes CAISPSGGARDTQYF.

The rearrangement uses TRBV5-1 and TRBJ2-7; D is perhaps TRBD2 (6 bases). Deletions cut 0 bases from V and 4 bases from J, with 14 bases between. This CDR3 is 15 amino acids long. CDR1 is SGHRS, CDR2 YFSETQ, per germline. The CDR3 sequence: CASSLGSGLLYEQYF. The DNA of the CDR3 is TGCGCCAGCAGCTTGGGAAGCGGGTTACTGTACGAGCAGTACTTC.